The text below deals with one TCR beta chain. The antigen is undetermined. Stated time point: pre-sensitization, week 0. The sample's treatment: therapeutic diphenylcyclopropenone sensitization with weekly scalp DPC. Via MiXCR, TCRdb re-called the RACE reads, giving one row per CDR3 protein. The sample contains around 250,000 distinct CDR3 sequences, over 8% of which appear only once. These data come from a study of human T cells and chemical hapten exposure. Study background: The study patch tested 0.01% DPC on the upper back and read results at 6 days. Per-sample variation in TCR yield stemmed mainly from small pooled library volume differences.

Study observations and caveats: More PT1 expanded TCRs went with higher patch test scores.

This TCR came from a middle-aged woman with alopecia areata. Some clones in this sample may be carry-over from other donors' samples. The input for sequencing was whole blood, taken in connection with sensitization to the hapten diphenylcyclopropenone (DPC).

CDR3 in amino acids: CASTPGNTIYF. The CDR3 nucleotides read TGTGCCAGCACCCCCGGAAACACCATATATTTT. This chain uses TRBV4-2 with TRBJ1-3; D is unclear. This CDR3 is built from 11 residues. Germline lookup yields CDR1 LGHNA and CDR2 YNFKEQ. V dropped 7 bases and J dropped 4 bases, with 5 bases sitting between them.